These T cell receptor beta chains were read from a single sample in a study of siplizumab effects on memory and regulatory T cells. The assay was immunoSEQ multiplex PCR, and TCRdb's table has in-frame clones only and misses some. The repertoire holds fewer than 45,000 clones, with approximately 88% as singletons. Sequenced input: naive CD4+ T cells sorted from blood. These receptors all come from a human donor in good health. The CDR3 runs from the conserved cysteine through the conserved F or W. The D gene is left open where the match is weak. Not every row has a clone size; where given, it reads once, few, many or a size class.

TRBV7-5	TRBJ2-1	-	-	TGTGCCAGAAGCTTCATCATGCGTAGGTTCTTC	CARSFIMRRFF
TRBV18	TRBJ2-7	TRBD2	-	TGTGCCAGCTCACCAGGGCTAGCGGGTACCTACGAGCAGTACTTC	CASSPGLAGTYEQYF
TRBV21-1	TRBJ2-5	-	-	TGTGCCAGCAGCAGGGGCAGGGGGCGAGAGACCCAGTACTTC	CASSRGRGRETQYF
TRBV29-1	TRBJ1-2	TRBD1	-	TGCAGCATTGGGACAGGGAACTATGGCTACACCTTC	CSIGTGNYGYTF
TRBV19	TRBJ1-2	TRBD1	once	TGTGCCAGCATCAGGGGGTCGGCTGACTATGGCTACACCTTC	CASIRGSADYGYTF
TRBV6-1	TRBJ2-5	-	once	TGTGCCAGCACATCTGGGGGAGAAGAGACCCAGTACTTC	CASTSGGEETQYF
TRBV21-1	TRBJ1-5	-	-	TGTGCCAGCAGCTTCCGAGGGGGGGGCTCAAGCAATCAGCCCCAGCATTTT	CASSFRGGGSSNQPQHF
TRBV29-1	TRBJ1-1	TRBD1	few	TGCAGCGTGGGACAGGGCGTCGGCACTGAAGCTTTCTTT	CSVGQGVGTEAFF
TRBV10-3	TRBJ2-7	-	-	TGTGCCATCAGTGAGTCGATATACCGGGACTTCTCCTACGAGCAGTACTTC	CAISESIYRDFSYEQYF
TRBV7-6	TRBJ1-3	-	-	TGTGCCAGCAGCTTATGGGAACAGGGATCAGGGAAGGCGGGAAACACCATATATTTT	CASSLWEQGSGKAGNTIYF
TRBV11-2	TRBJ2-2	-	once	TGTGCCAGCAGCTTAGTCAGGGATCCCGGGGAGCTGTTTTTT	CASSLVRDPGELFF
TRBV6-6	TRBJ1-5	-	-	TGTGCCAGCAGTCGTGGGAATCAGCCCCAGCATTTT	CASSRGNQPQHF
TRBV6-5	TRBJ2-7	TRBD1	-	TGTGCCAGCAGTTACTCCGGGACAGGACTATACGAGCAGTACTTC	CASSYSGTGLYEQYF
TRBV9	TRBJ1-5	-	-	TGTGCCAGCAGCGTAGCCGGCTTTGATCAGCCCCAGCATTTT	CASSVAGFDQPQHF
TRBV10-3	TRBJ2-1	-	-	TGTGCCATCAGTTTGGCAGTTAACTACAATGAGCAGTTCTTC	CAISLAVNYNEQFF
TRBV23-1	TRBJ2-1	-	-	TGCGCCAGCAGTCAATCCCGAGGAAGCTCCTACAATGAGCAGTTCTTC	CASSQSRGSSYNEQFF
TRBV7-9	TRBJ2-7	TRBD2	once	TGTGCCAGCAGCTTATATCCTAGCGGGAGGTACCACGAGCAGTACTTC	CASSLYPSGRYHEQYF
TRBV7-8	TRBJ2-3	-	-	TGTGCCAGCAGCTTCGGTGGAGGTCCGGCGGATACGCAGTATTTT	CASSFGGGPADTQYF
TRBV15	TRBJ2-4	-	-	TGTGCCACCAGCAGAGAATTAGGCCTAAGGGTGAACATTCAGTACTTC	CATSRELGLRVNIQYF
TRBV11-2	TRBJ2-3	-	-	TGTGCCAGCAGCTTACAGGGGACGCAGTATTTT	CASSLQGTQYF
TRBV7-3	TRBJ2-1	TRBD2	-	TGTGCCAGCAGCTTAGTGGGACTAGAAGATGAGCAGTTCTTC	CASSLVGLEDEQFF
TRBV18	TRBJ1-2	TRBD1	-	TGTGCCAGCTCACCACCGAACAGGGGTGATAACTATGGCTACACCTTC	CASSPPNRGDNYGYTF
TRBV19	TRBJ2-5	-	-	TGTGCCAGTAGTATAGATCAGAGGGAGACCCAGTACTTC	CASSIDQRETQYF
TRBV10-3	TRBJ2-2	-	-	TGTGCCATCAGTGTTGGGGACATGAACACCGGGGAGCTGTTTTTT	CAISVGDMNTGELFF
TRBV13	TRBJ2-1	-	-	TGTGCCAGCAGCCGGGGCAGGCCTATAGATGAGCAGTTCTTC	CASSRGRPIDEQFF
TRBV7-9	TRBJ2-7	-	-	TGTGCCAGCAGCTTAGCGCGCGGAGGGAGGTCCTACGAGCAGTACTTC	CASSLARGGRSYEQYF
TRBV5-5	TRBJ2-7	TRBD1	-	TGTGCCAGCAGCTACCCGGGACAGGGACTAGAGCAGTACTTC	CASSYPGQGLEQYF
TRBV18	TRBJ2-7	TRBD2	-	TGTGCCAGCTCACTTCTAGCGGGAGTTGGACGGTACGAGCAGTACTTC	CASSLLAGVGRYEQYF
TRBV5-1	TRBJ1-3	-	-	TGCGCCAGCAGCTTGGGGGCGACGGCCTCTGGAAACACCATATATTTT	CASSLGATASGNTIYF
TRBV6-6	TRBJ1-2	-	-	TGTGCCAGCATTCTTCAGGGTCGCGGCTACACCTTC	CASILQGRGYTF
TRBV5-6	TRBJ2-7	TRBD1	-	TGTGCCAGCAGCCTTCAGGACAGGGTCTGGGAGCAGTACTTC	CASSLQDRVWEQYF
TRBV5-4	TRBJ2-7	-	-	TGTGCCAGCAGCTTGGTGCCAGGGGACTACGAGCAGTACTTC	CASSLVPGDYEQYF
TRBV2	TRBJ2-1	-	-	TGTGCCAGCAGACGGGACAAGTACAATGAGCAGTTCTTC	CASRRDKYNEQFF
TRBV5-4	TRBJ2-7	-	-	TGTGCCAGCAGCTTGCCGGGTACCTACGAGCAGTACTTC	CASSLPGTYEQYF
TRBV19	TRBJ1-6	TRBD1	-	TGTGCCAGTAGGGACAGGGAGAATTCACCCCTCCACTTT	CASRDRENSPLHF
TRBV30	TRBJ2-3	-	-	TGTGCCTGGAGTCTAGCAGACTTCAGAAATACGCAGTATTTT	CAWSLADFRNTQYF
TRBV5-1	TRBJ2-5	-	-	TGCGCCAGCAGCTTGGTAGGACAAGAGACCCAGTACTTC	CASSLVGQETQYF
TRBV9	TRBJ1-1	-	-	TGTGCCAGCAGCGCATTTGGGAACACTGAAGCTTTCTTT	CASSAFGNTEAFF
TRBV5-1	TRBJ2-3	TRBD2	-	TGCGCCAGCGTACCGGGACTAGCGGGGTTCACAGATACGCAGTATTTT	CASVPGLAGFTDTQYF
TRBV4-1	TRBJ2-7	TRBD2	-	TGCGCCAGCAGTGCCGGACTAGCGGGAGGGCCGAGCCACGAGCAGTACTTC	CASSAGLAGGPSHEQYF
TRBV5-1	TRBJ1-2	TRBD1	-	TGCGCCAGCAGCGAACAGGGGATCCGACGGTATGGCTACACCTTC	CASSEQGIRRYGYTF
TRBV18	TRBJ1-5	-	few	TGTGCCAGCTCACCACCGGCGACAGGTTTCAATCAGCCCCAGCATTTT	CASSPPATGFNQPQHF
TRBV10-3	TRBJ1-2	-	-	TGTGCCATCAGTGCGCAGGGAGTAATCCTGAAGGGCTACACCTTC	CAISAQGVILKGYTF
TRBV6-4	TRBJ1-1	TRBD1	-	TGTGCCAGCAGTTATTTAGGACAGGGGCGAACTGAAGCTTTCTTT	CASSYLGQGRTEAFF
TRBV5-1	TRBJ1-2	TRBD1	-	TGCGCCAGCAGCTACACAGGGGTCCGTGGTCGGGGCTACACCTTC	CASSYTGVRGRGYTF
TRBV5-5	TRBJ1-1	TRBD1	-	TGTGCCAGCAGCCGACAGGGAGTAAGCAACACTGAAGCTTTCTTT	CASSRQGVSNTEAFF
TRBV6-5	TRBJ2-6	-	-	TGTGCCAGCGAGAGGGCTGGGGCCAACGTCCTGACTTTC	CASERAGANVLTF
TRBV18	TRBJ1-1	TRBD1	few	TGTGCCAGCTCACCAGGACAGGGCACTGAAGCTTTCTTT	CASSPGQGTEAFF